This TCR beta chain was captured in a study of shared clonotypes between healthy human individuals. Study-wide points: Naive subsets, compared against memory subsets, generally had larger estimated richness values.

Points on this clone: The antigen remains unidentified.

Generated by immunoSEQ multiplex PCR, the TCRdb table keeps only in-frame clones and is missing some. The sample consists of about 2,100,000 clones, 93% of them appearing once. The naive CD8 subset, CD45RO-negative cells positively selected for CCR7, excluded terminally differentiated effector memory CD45RA+ cells. V dropped 0 bases and J dropped 3; count of bases not matched to a gene: 3. The CDR3 totals 15 residues. Germline V gene sequence: CDR1 MNHNY, CDR2 SVGAGI (reference sequence). The chain links TRBV6-6 to TRBJ2-7, with TRBD1 matching over 9 bases. Sequencing used naive CD8+ T cells from PBMCs. The source is a man aged 18 to 30 in good health. Some clones in this sample may be carry-over from other donors' samples. The CDR3, as DNA: TGTGCCAGCAGTTACTCGACAGGGGGAATCTACGAGCAGTACTTC. Protein sequence: CASSYSTGGIYEQYF.